This is a list of T cell receptor beta chains from one sample in a study of T cell changes during pregnancy in multiple sclerosis. Sequencing used immunoSEQ multiplex PCR; TCRdb keeps in-frame clones, though not all of them. The table lists around 57,000 clones, 70% to 90% of them singletons. Here the sequenced sample was peripheral blood, taken in the first trimester of pregnancy. The origin of the receptors is a female donor with multiple sclerosis, enrolled in a pregnancy study. Each CDR3 is given with its conserved first and last residue. The D gene is left open where the match is weak. Size values are once, few and many counts, or a class for expanded clones, and some rows have none.

cdr3_nt cdr3_aa v_call d_call clone_size j_call cdr3_length
TGTGCCAGTAGTAGGGACAGCGCGGCTAACTATGGCTACACCTTC CASSRDSAANYGYTF TRBV19 TRBD1 once TRBJ1-2 15
TGTGCCAGCGAGGGACAGTCCACAGATACGCAGTATTTT CASEGQSTDTQYF TRBV6-1 TRBD1 NA TRBJ2-3 13
TGTGCCAGCAGTTTACAGGGGGCGAGTGAAAAACTGTTTTTT CASSLQGASEKLFF TRBV27 TRBD1 NA TRBJ1-4 14
TGTGCCACCACGACAGAACTAAGCAATCAGCCCCAGCATTTT CATTTELSNQPQHF TRBV2 NA NA TRBJ1-5 14
TGTGCCAGCAGCCCTCAGACTCCCTTACTGACCAATGAGCAGTTCTTC CASSPQTPLLTNEQFF TRBV7-8 NA NA TRBJ2-1 16
TGTGCCAGCAGTGAGGGAGCAGGGGGTTCTAAAGCTCAGCCCCAGCATTTT CASSEGAGGSKAQPQHF TRBV6-1 TRBD1 NA TRBJ1-5 17
TGTGCCAGCTCACCATTCGCCAGGGCCGAGACTGAAGCTTTCTTT CASSPFARAETEAFF TRBV18 NA NA TRBJ1-1 15
TGTGCCAGCAGCTTGTTCGCGGGCGGGGGGGTAAATACGCAGTATTTT CASSLFAGGGVNTQYF TRBV7-9 TRBD2 once TRBJ2-3 16
TGTGCCAGCAGCTTAGAGGCGGGAGAAAGGCAGTACTTC CASSLEAGERQYF TRBV7-2 TRBD2 NA TRBJ2-7 13
TGTGCCAGTAGTAGGTTGGGGGCTAGTGAAGCTTTCTTT CASSRLGASEAFF TRBV19 NA NA TRBJ1-1 13
TGCGCCAGCAGCGGGAGGACTAGCGGGAGAACGAATGAGCAGTTCTTC CASSGRTSGRTNEQFF TRBV5-1 TRBD2 NA TRBJ2-1 16
TGTGCCAGCAGCCAGTTGGGGGGACTAGGGAGCAATGAGCAGTTCTTC CASSQLGGLGSNEQFF TRBV4-2 TRBD2 NA TRBJ2-1 16
TGTGCCACCGGACAGGGAAGAATTATCCATGGCTACACCTTC CATGQGRIIHGYTF TRBV19 TRBD1 NA TRBJ1-2 14
TGTGCCAGCAACGGGGATCCCGTCCCGAGCAATCAGCCCCAGCATTTT CASNGDPVPSNQPQHF TRBV28 NA NA TRBJ1-5 16
TGCGCCAGCAGCCAAGGCCTTAGAGGGACAGGGTATGGCTACACCTTC CASSQGLRGTGYGYTF TRBV4-1 TRBD1 NA TRBJ1-2 16
TGCAGTGCTATGCGACTCCTCGGGCAGTACTTC CSAMRLLGQYF TRBV20-1 NA NA TRBJ2-7 11
TGTGCCAGCAGCTTTCGGGACAGGCTCGAAAAACTGTTTTTT CASSFRDRLEKLFF TRBV11-2 TRBD1 NA TRBJ1-4 14
TGTGCCAGCGGATGCCAGGGCTACGAGCAGTACTTC CASGCQGYEQYF TRBV6-4 NA NA TRBJ2-7 12
TGTGCCAGCAGCGTAGAAGCAGGGATTGGCACTGAAGCTTTCTTT CASSVEAGIGTEAFF TRBV9 NA NA TRBJ1-1 15
TGTGCCAGCAGTGAAGGGAAAAATGGAAGGAGTGAGCAGTTCTTC CASSEGKNGRSEQFF TRBV6-1 NA NA TRBJ2-1 15
TGTGCCAGCAGCGAGTCCCGGCGGGGGGGGAGCACAGATACGCAGTATTTT CASSESRRGGSTDTQYF TRBV5-6 TRBD2 once TRBJ2-3 17
TGTGCCAGCAGCTTACAGGGAACTTGGGGCTACACCTTC CASSLQGTWGYTF TRBV7-2 NA NA TRBJ1-2 13
TGTGCCAGCAGCTTCAGGGACAGTCGTGGGTCACCCCTCCACTTT CASSFRDSRGSPLHF TRBV7-2 TRBD1 NA TRBJ1-6 15
TGTGCCAGCCCCCAGGCTAGCGGGAGATCCGAGCAGTACTTC CASPQASGRSEQYF TRBV21-1 NA NA TRBJ2-7 14